These 16 T cell receptor beta chains came from one sample sequenced in a study of monozygotic twins with cystic fibrosis. Clones were sequenced by immunoSEQ multiplex PCR, and TCRdb holds only the in-frame ones, with some missing. The data hold over 30,000 clones, with approximately 65% observed a single time. Sequencing was done on a sample of blood. The receptors stem from a girl under 18 with cystic fibrosis.

The chain links TRBV7-2 to TRBJ2-6; 9 positions match TRBD1. J was trimmed by 4 bases and V by 4 bases; bases with no gene match: 5. The germline V gene encodes CDR1 SGHTA and CDR2 FQGNSA. The CDR3 is 16 amino acids. The chain's CDR3 is CASSSNRGPGANVLTF. CDR3 sequence (DNA): TGTGCCAGCAGCTCCAACAGGGGGCCAGGGGCCAACGTCCTGACTTTC. Full variable domain (missing parts from reference TRBV7-2 and TRBJ2-6): GAGVSQSPSNKVTEKGKDVELRCDPISGHTALYWYRQSLGQGLEFLIYFQGNSAPDKSGLPSDRFSAERTGGSVSTLTIQRTQQEDSAVYLCASSSNRGPGANVLTFGAGSRLTVL.

The rearrangement uses TRBV29-1 and TRBJ2-5, with D unresolved. The ends were cut back, 5 bases at V and 1 base at J, with 11 bases in the middle. The CDR3 sequence is 13 residues long. In germline, CDR1 is SQVTM, CDR2 ANQGSEA. DNA of the CDR3: TGCAGCGTTTTGCAGGTGATCCAAGAGACCCAGTACTTC. Its translation: CSVLQVIQETQYF. The full variable domain, rest sourced from reference TRBV29-1 and TRBJ2-5, is SAVISQKPSRDICQRGTSLTIQCQVDSQVTMMFWYRQQPGQSLTLIATANQGSEATYESGFVIDKFPISRPNLTFSTLTVSNMSPEDSSIYLCSVLQVIQETQYFGPGTRLLVL.

A single count supports this clone. The chain uses TRBV5-1 and TRBJ2-5; 7 nucleotides match TRBD2. Germline loops: CDR1 SGHRS, CDR2 YFSETQ. The CDR3 is 14 residues long. V shed 4 bases, J shed 3 bases, and the junction held 6 bases outside the gene matches. The CDR3, as DNA: TGCGCCAGCAGCCTAGCACTAGCGAAAGAGACCCAGTACTTC. Its protein product is CASSLALAKETQYF.

This sequence joins TRBV29-1 and TRBJ2-1; D is unresolved. Germline V lookup: CDR1 SQVTM, CDR2 ANQGSEA. The CDR3 extends over 12 amino acids. V lost 4 bases, J lost 6 bases, and 10 bases lay in between. The DNA of the CDR3 is TGCAGCGTTGTGCTAGTAGGCAATGAGCAGTTCTTC. Amino acids: CSVVLVGNEQFF.

The chain couples TRBV6-5 to TRBJ2-2; possibly TRBD2 for D (5 bases). Germline V gene sequence: CDR1 MNHEY, CDR2 SVGAGI. This CDR3 is 14 amino acids long. Trimming shortened V by 6 bases and J by 10 bases, and 18 bases separated the two germline ends. The DNA of the CDR3 is TGTGCCAGCAGGTCCCTAAGAGGGTTGAAGGAGCTGTTTTTT. This encodes CASRSLRGLKELFF.

The rearrangement uses TRBV6-6 and TRBJ2-7, with unresolved D. V dropped 4 bases and J dropped 4 bases, with 11 bases sitting between them. The CDR3 sequence is 13 residues long. Germline assignment: CDR1 MNHNY and CDR2 SVGAGI (reference sequence). CDR3 sequence reads: CASSSRPGYEQYV. The CDR3 DNA is TGTGCCAGCAGTTCCCGTCCCGGGTACGAGCAGTACGTC.

The J gene is TRBJ2-3, the V gene TRBV21-1; no DNA check was done on the table's D call, TRBD2. TRBV21-1 counts as a pseudogene. The length of the CDR3 is 15 residues. This CDR3 reads CASSKGKGANDTQYF. The CDR3, as DNA: TGTGCCAGCAGCAAAGGGAAAGGAGCGAACGATACGCAGTATTTT.

This clone was observed once. The chain recombines TRBV27 with TRBJ2-1, with D tentatively TRBD1 (6 bases). Trimming took off 2 bases at V and 8 bases at J, with 19 bases between the two ends. This CDR3 has 16 residues. Germline V gene sequence: CDR1 MNHEY, CDR2 SMNVEV (reference sequence). The CDR3 DNA follows: TGTGCCAGCAGTTTACGTGGAACCCAGGGGATGGATGAGCAGTTCTTC. Translated: CASSLRGTQGMDEQFF.

This clone was observed a few times. V gene TRBV2 combines with J gene TRBJ1-1; D possibly corresponds to TRBD1 (5 bases). The CDR3 extends over 9 amino acids. Per germline, CDR1 SNHLY and CDR2 FYNNEI. V was pared by 8 bases and J by 11 bases, with 9 bases between. The CDR3 DNA is TGTGCCAGCGGCCAGGGCGCTTTCTTT. Residues: CASGQGAFF.

V usage is TRBV27 and J usage is TRBJ1-1, with D perhaps TRBD1 (6 bases). The CDR3 is made up of 15 amino acids. The V gene's germline CDR1 is MNHEY and CDR2 SMNVEV (reference sequence). Deletions cut 3 bases from V and 3 bases from J, with 14 bases between. This CDR3 reads CASSFSGGADTEAFF. The DNA for the CDR3 is TGTGCCAGCAGTTTTAGCGGGGGGGCCGACACTGAAGCTTTCTTT.

The chain is built from TRBV2 and TRBJ2-3; 9 bases fit TRBD1. CDR1 is SNHLY and CDR2 is FYNNEI in the germline V gene. CDR3 length equals 14 residues. The V segment lost 6 bases and the J segment 3 bases; nucleotides outside the gene matches: 4. CDR3 bases: TGTGCCAGCAGGATGACAGGGGGGACAGATACGCAGTATTTT. It specifies CASRMTGGTDTQYF.

The chain carries TRBV7-9 and TRBJ1-4; TRBD1 might be the D (6 bases). Germline-derived CDR1 and CDR2 are SEHNR and FQNEAQ (reference sequence). This CDR3 region has 14 residues. With 5 bases removed from V and 4 bases from J, the gap between germline ends came to 11 bases. The DNA for the CDR3 is TGTGCCAGCAGCCTTACAGGGAGTAATGAAAAACTGTTTTTT. It specifies CASSLTGSNEKLFF. Full variable domain (missing parts from reference TRBV7-9 and TRBJ1-4): DTGVSQNPRHKITKRGQNVTFRCDPISEHNRLYWYRQTLGQGPEFLTYFQNEAQLEKSRLLSDRFSAERPKGSFSTLEIQRTEQGDSAMYLCASSLTGSNEKLFFGSGTQLSVL.

There are a few counts of this clone. V is TRBV29-1 and J is TRBJ1-1; 9 positions match TRBD1. Germline CDR1 reads SQVTM; CDR2 reads ANQGSEA. The CDR3 loop spans 13 amino acids. After removal of 4 bases from V and 5 bases from J, the junction contained 5 bases not matched to a gene. The CDR3 DNA sequence: TGCAGCGTTGGGGGACAGGGAGGAACTGAAGCTTTCTTT. This sequence encodes CSVGGQGGTEAFF. The complete variable domain, with remaining parts taken from reference TRBV29-1 and TRBJ1-1, reads SAVISQKPSRDICQRGTSLTIQCQVDSQVTMMFWYRQQPGQSLTLIATANQGSEATYESGFVIDKFPISRPNLTFSTLTVSNMSPEDSSIYLCSVGGQGGTEAFFGQGTRLTVV.

V and J are TRBV7-9 and TRBJ1-4; D gene unclear. The CDR3 runs 15 residues. V lost 2 bases and J 6 bases, leaving 13 bases between the germline ends. CDR1 is SEHNR and CDR2 is FQNEAQ in the germline V gene (reference sequence). This CDR3 reads CASSLKLQRDEKLFF. The CDR3 DNA follows: TGTGCCAGCAGCTTAAAGTTGCAACGGGATGAAAAACTGTTTTTT.

This clone was seen only a few times. V and J are TRBV18 and TRBJ1-5; unclear D gene. The CDR3 has 13 amino acids. Germline lookup yields CDR1 KGHSH and CDR2 LQKENI. V lost 2 bases and J 3 bases, leaving 5 bases between the germline ends. The CDR3 DNA is TGTGCCAGCTCACCAGGGTTCAATCAGCCCCAGCATTTT. Amino acids: CASSPGFNQPQHF.

The chain joins TRBV7-6 to TRBJ2-5, with TRBD1 as a possible D gene (6 bases). The CDR3 sequence is 16 residues long. Germline V gene sequence: CDR1 SGHVS, CDR2 FNYEAQ. V was shortened by 1 base and J by 0 bases, with 12 bases between the two germline ends. The chain's CDR3 is CASSLGDKWYQETQYF. CDR3 DNA sequence: TGTGCCAGCAGCTTAGGGGACAAATGGTACCAAGAGACCCAGTACTTC.